Below, one TCR beta chain is given with its context. The antigen is undetermined. The record originates from a study of lymphopenia after photon versus proton radiotherapy. Profiled with immunoSEQ multiplex PCR; TCRdb holds only in-frame clones, not every one. This sample has more than 60,000 clones, with roughly 86% found just once. V lost 4 bases, J lost 0 bases, and 11 bases lay in between. Germline-derived CDR1 and CDR2 are SGHDT and YYEEEE. The CDR3 spans 14 residues. Study-wide points: Oligoclonal CD8+ Temra expansion after nadir drove photon patients' diversity drop. Proton therapy kept repertoires fairly stable, unlike photons, which gained effector/memory cells. Post-nadir TCR diversity decline inversely tracked overall survival among those who died.

The gene calls are TRBV5-6 and TRBJ2-7; D gene ambiguous. This material consisted of peripheral blood, taken from a patient treated with photon-based radiotherapy. The source of this sequence is a man aged 35 to 55 with gastric cancer. CDR3 protein: CASSLQQISYEQYF. CDR3 DNA: TGTGCCAGCAGCCTACAGCAGATCTCCTACGAGCAGTACTTC.